This is a list of T cell receptor beta chains from one sample in a study of blood T cell repertoires in COVID-19. TCRdb's copy holds only in-frame clones and misses some; the assay was immunoSEQ multiplex PCR. Among some 260,000 clones listed, 80% to 90% were seen once. The sequencing input was peripheral blood. Receptors were obtained from a woman in her 70s with COVID-19, enrolled during active disease. The CDR3 runs from the conserved cysteine through the conserved F or W. Each record gives: D gene, J gene, clone size, V gene, CDR3 DNA, CDR3 protein. A D gene is named only where the DNA matches it firmly. Clone size is stated in some rows and not others, as once, few, many or a class when expanded.

D: .; J: TRBJ2-1; size: .; V: TRBV6-6; DNA: TGTGCCAGCAGTCCTCTAGTAAGCGGAGTTTCATTACGTGAGCAGTTCTTC; CDR3: CASSPLVSGVSLREQFF
D: TRBD1; J: TRBJ1-5; size: .; V: TRBV23-1; DNA: TGCGCCAGGGGGACAGCTAATCAGCCCCAGCATTTT; CDR3: CARGTANQPQHF
D: .; J: TRBJ2-7; size: .; V: TRBV11-2; DNA: TGTGCCAGCAGCGAGAACCACTACGAGCAGTACTTC; CDR3: CASSENHYEQYF
D: .; J: TRBJ2-7; size: .; V: TRBV27; DNA: TGTGCCAGCAGCTTCCAGGGGACCTACGAGCAGTACTTC; CDR3: CASSFQGTYEQYF
D: TRBD2; J: TRBJ2-7; size: .; V: TRBV30; DNA: TGTGCCTGGAGGGAAGCGGGACTCTACGAGCAGTACTTC; CDR3: CAWREAGLYEQYF
D: .; J: TRBJ1-2; size: few; V: TRBV5-5; DNA: TGTGCCAGCAGCTTGGCCAGGTTAACTGGCTACACCTTC; CDR3: CASSLARLTGYTF
D: .; J: TRBJ2-1; size: .; V: TRBV7-2; DNA: TGTGCCAGCAGCTTTATGTTTCGCCGCGTAAGCTCCTACAATGAGCAGTTCTTC; CDR3: CASSFMFRRVSSYNEQFF
D: TRBD1; J: TRBJ1-5; size: .; V: TRBV5-1; DNA: TGCGCCAGCAGCCCAGGGACAGCGAATCAGCCCCAGCATTTT; CDR3: CASSPGTANQPQHF
D: TRBD2; J: TRBJ2-1; size: .; V: TRBV3-1/TRBV3-2; DNA: TGTGCCAGCAGCCAAGATGGGACTAGCGCCAATGAGCAGTTCTTC; CDR3: CASSQDGTSANEQFF
D: TRBD1; J: TRBJ1-5; size: .; V: TRBV5-5; DNA: TGTGCCAGCAGCTCCGGGACAGCGGATCAGCCCCAGCATTTT; CDR3: CASSSGTADQPQHF
D: .; J: TRBJ2-7; size: .; V: TRBV7-2; DNA: TGTGCCAGCAGCTTGTTACCGGAGATTTACGAGCAGTACTTC; CDR3: CASSLLPEIYEQYF
D: .; J: TRBJ1-2; size: .; V: TRBV28; DNA: TGTGCCAGCAGTTTACAGACAGTCATAGTCTTCTATGGCTACACCTTC; CDR3: CASSLQTVIVFYGYTF
D: TRBD2; J: TRBJ2-2; size: .; V: TRBV29-1; DNA: TGCAGCGTTCGACCGGGACTAGAGTCCGGGGAGCTGTTTTTT; CDR3: CSVRPGLESGELFF
D: TRBD1; J: TRBJ2-7; size: once; V: TRBV19; DNA: TGTGCCAGTAGTATGTCTGGGACAGGGGGCTACGAGCAGTACTTC; CDR3: CASSMSGTGGYEQYF
D: TRBD2; J: TRBJ2-7; size: .; V: TRBV30; DNA: TGTGCCTGGGTGAGTGGACTAGCGTCCTCTGCGCAGTTC; CDR3: CAWVSGLASSAQF
D: TRBD1; J: TRBJ2-1; size: once; V: TRBV7-2; DNA: TGTGCCAGCAGCCCAGGGGGTTCGTACAATGAGCAGTTCTTC; CDR3: CASSPGGSYNEQFF